What follows are 27 T cell receptor beta chains derived from one specimen sequenced in a study of shared clonotypes between healthy human individuals. Data came from immunoSEQ multiplex PCR; TCRdb stores just in-frame clones and leaves some out. The table shows about 2.1 million clones, with over 85% occurring only once. The naive CD8 subset, CD45RO-negative cells positively selected for CCR7, excluded terminally differentiated effector memory CD45RA+ cells. The sample consisted of naive CD8+ T cells from PBMCs. Source of these receptors: a man aged 18 to 29 in good health. Some clones in this sample may be carry-over from other donors' samples.

V is TRBV6-5 and J is TRBJ2-7; 7 bases are shared with TRBD1. The germline V gene encodes CDR1 MNHEY and CDR2 SVGAGI. The CDR3 is 15 residues long. V lost 5 bases and J lost 7; bases outside the gene matches: 14. CDR3 region: CASSPDRVGFGEQYF. CDR3 nucleotide sequence: TGTGCCAGCAGTCCCGACAGGGTAGGTTTCGGAGAGCAGTACTTC.

This clone was seen more than once but under ten times. V gene TRBV7-9 combines with J gene TRBJ1-2; D remains ambiguous. From germline, CDR1 is SEHNR and CDR2 FQNEAQ (reference sequence). The CDR3 extends over 12 amino acids. V was pared by 10 bases and J by 2 bases, with 11 bases between. The CDR3 loop is CATEGGNYGYTF. CDR3 DNA sequence: TGTGCCACCGAGGGAGGGAACTATGGCTACACCTTC.

This chain uses TRBV23-1 with TRBJ2-1; D perhaps matches TRBD1 (7 bases). TRBV23-1 is known as an ORF, though its function is uncertain. The V gene lost 8 bases and the J gene lost 0 bases, with 29 bases spanning the gap. The CDR3 totals 20 residues. CDR3 DNA: TGCGCCAGCTCGCCGAGGGGGCGCGGGGAGCCGGGGAGCTCCTACAATGAGCAGTTCTTC. This gives the protein CASSPRGRGEPGSSYNEQFF.

The chain has TRBV5-5 and TRBJ2-1; the D gene could be TRBD1 or TRBD2 (5 bases each). Germline V gene data show CDR1 as SGHKS and CDR2 as YYEKEE (reference sequence). V was trimmed by 5 bases and J by 4 bases, leaving 16 bases between them. This CDR3 spans 15 amino acids. CDR3 sequence (DNA): TGTGCCAGCAGTACCCGGGACGGAGCTTACAATGAGCAGTTCTTC. Translated: CASSTRDGAYNEQFF.

The V gene is TRBV28, the J gene TRBJ2-7; D is ambiguous. V gave up 6 bases and J gave up 7 bases, with 13 bases separating them. This CDR3 has 12 amino acids. CDR1 is MDHEN and CDR2 is SYDVKM in the germline V gene. This chain's CDR3 is CASSPSFGEQYF. DNA for the CDR3: TGTGCCAGCAGCCCATCTTTCGGGGAGCAGTACTTC.

The chain carries TRBV27 and TRBJ2-5; 9 bases fit TRBD2. CDR1 and CDR2 from the germline V gene are MNHEY and SMNVEV (reference sequence). The junction had 12 bases not matched to a gene; V was cut back by 6 bases and J by 4 bases. This CDR3 is 16 amino acids long. CDR3 protein: CASSQLAAGGPETQYF. CDR3 nucleotides: TGTGCCAGCAGCCAATTGGCAGCGGGAGGCCCAGAGACCCAGTACTTC.

The genes are TRBV6-4 and TRBJ1-3; D is undetermined. Germline V gene sequence: CDR1 MRHNA, CDR2 SNTAGT. The CDR3 is 15 residues long. V was pared by 8 bases and J by 0 bases, with 14 bases between. The CDR3 is CASHRTVSSGNTIYF. CDR3 DNA: TGTGCCAGCCATCGGACGGTGAGCTCTGGAAACACCATATATTTT.

This sequence joins TRBV7-3 and TRBJ2-7; 9 bases agree with TRBD1. Trimming at V came to 5 bases and at J to 2 bases, leaving 7 bases not matched to a gene. In germline, CDR1 is SGHTA, CDR2 FQGTGA. The CDR3 sequence is 15 residues long. This chain's CDR3 is CASSPTGTGTYEQYF. As DNA, the CDR3 is TGTGCCAGCAGCCCCACCGGGACAGGGACCTACGAGCAGTACTTC.

The chain carries TRBV27 and TRBJ2-3, with D tentatively TRBD1 (5 bases). The CDR3 is made up of 14 amino acids. Germline loops: CDR1 MNHEY, CDR2 SMNVEV (reference sequence). Trimming pared 3 bases from V and 5 bases from J, leaving 12 bases between. The CDR3 spells CASSFQGVGDTQYF. The CDR3 DNA reads as TGTGCCAGCAGTTTCCAAGGGGTAGGAGATACGCAGTATTTT.

This clone was counted a single time. The chain is built from TRBV28 and TRBJ2-1; 7 bases fit TRBD2. Germline V lookup: CDR1 MDHEN, CDR2 SYDVKM. With V trimmed by 3 bases and J by 3 bases, 17 bases remained unmatched. The CDR3 extends over 19 amino acids. The CDR3 spells CASSFPVPKVERDYNEQFF. CDR3 DNA: TGTGCCAGCAGTTTCCCAGTACCGAAAGTGGAGCGGGACTACAATGAGCAGTTCTTC.

The J gene is TRBJ2-1, the V gene TRBV9; D possibly corresponds to TRBD2 (5 bases). V was shortened by 2 bases and J by 5 bases, with 20 bases between the two germline ends. Per germline, CDR1 SGDLS and CDR2 YYNGEE. This CDR3 is built from 17 residues. Here the CDR3 reads CASSVPSTHDGNNEQFF. The CDR3 region has the DNA TGTGCCAGCAGCGTCCCTTCGACCCATGACGGGAACAATGAGCAGTTCTTC.

The chain is built from TRBV15 and TRBJ1-3; unclear D gene. Germline loops: CDR1 LNHNV, CDR2 YYDKDF (reference sequence). The CDR3 contains 16 residues. Trimming stripped 1 base from V and 0 bases from J, with 10 bases between. Here the CDR3 reads CATSRAGIYSGNTIYF. DNA for the CDR3: TGTGCCACCAGCAGAGCCGGGATTTACTCTGGAAACACCATATATTTT.

Note on this clone: This CDR3 is also generated by other DNA sequences in the sample. The V gene is TRBV27, the J gene TRBJ1-1, with D possibly being TRBD1 (5 bases). CDR1 MNHEY and CDR2 SMNVEV come from the germline V gene (reference sequence). The V and J ends lost 2 bases and 2 bases respectively, with 9 bases between them. The CDR3 is 14 amino acids. The chain's CDR3 is CASSLRGYNTEAFF. For the CDR3, the DNA is TGTGCCAGCAGTTTAAGGGGATATAACACTGAAGCTTTCTTT.

The chain employs TRBV18 and TRBJ2-1; TRBD2 matches at 12 bases. This CDR3 region has 15 residues. In germline, CDR1 is KGHSH, CDR2 LQKENI. The V segment lost 2 bases and the J segment 6 bases; nucleotides outside the gene matches: 2. The CDR3 region is CASSPGLAGINEQFF. CDR3 coding DNA: TGTGCCAGCTCACCAGGACTAGCGGGGATCAATGAGCAGTTCTTC.

The sample holds one count of this clone. The chain employs TRBV10-3 and TRBJ2-7; 9 bases are shared with TRBD1. The CDR3 is 15 residues long. CDR1 and CDR2 from the germline V gene are ENHRY and SYGVKD. V trimming: 5 bases; J trimming: 1 base; junction bases outside the gene matches: 6. The CDR3 DNA is TGTGCCATCAGTACCGGGACAGGGATTTCCTACGAGCAGTACTTC. Its translation: CAISTGTGISYEQYF.

The V gene is TRBV27, the J gene TRBJ2-7; maybe TRBD2 (6 bases). The CDR3 is 12 amino acids. From germline, CDR1 is MNHEY and CDR2 SMNVEV (reference sequence). V lost 6 bases and J 6 bases, leaving 12 bases between the germline ends. The CDR3, as DNA: TGTGCCAGCAGGAATGAGGGAGGCGAGCAGTACTTC. It specifies CASRNEGGEQYF.

In its sample, this clone was seen once. The V and J genes are TRBV5-5 and TRBJ2-3; D is uncertain. Per the germline V gene, CDR1 is SGHKS and CDR2 is YYEKEE (reference sequence). Trimming left V 0 bases short and J 2 bases short, with 10 bases between. CDR3 size: 15 residues. CDR3 sequence reads: CASSLVDTPTDTQYF. In DNA, the CDR3 is TGTGCCAGCAGCTTGGTCGACACGCCCACAGATACGCAGTATTTT.

The rearrangement uses TRBV6-5 and TRBJ2-7; possible D gene TRBD1, 6 bases. Trimming stripped 4 bases from V and 5 bases from J, with 12 bases between. The CDR3 spans 13 residues. Germline V lookup: CDR1 MNHEY, CDR2 SVGAGI. Here the CDR3 reads CASSFARGDEQYF. CDR3 coding DNA: TGTGCCAGCAGTTTCGCCAGGGGCGACGAGCAGTACTTC.

The rearrangement joins TRBV9 to TRBJ2-6; 8 bases agree with TRBD2. The CDR3 extends over 17 amino acids. Trimming at V came to 4 bases and at J to 6 bases, leaving 12 bases not matched to a gene. CDR1 is SGDLS and CDR2 is YYNGEE in the germline V gene. The DNA of the CDR3 is TGTGCCAGCAGCTTCCCGCACCCGGGGGGGGAGGCCAACGTCCTGACTTTC. Translated: CASSFPHPGGEANVLTF.

This clone was picked up one time. Other DNA sequences in this sample translate to the same CDR3. The V call is TRBV5-4, the J call TRBJ2-7; TRBD2 agrees at 10 bases. Looked up from germline, CDR1 is SGHNT and CDR2 is YYREEE (reference sequence). The CDR3 totals 15 residues. The V segment lost 3 bases and the J segment 1 base; nucleotides outside the gene matches: 4. Here the CDR3 reads CASSSGTSASYEQYF. CDR3 nucleotide sequence: TGTGCCAGCAGCTCCGGGACTAGCGCGTCCTACGAGCAGTACTTC. The full variable domain, completed using reference TRBV5-4 and TRBJ2-7, is ETGVTQSPTHLIKTRGQQVTLRCSSQSGHNTVSWYQQALGQGPQFIFQYYREEENGRGNFPPRFSGLQFPNYSSELNVNALELDDSALYLCASSSGTSASYEQYFGPGTRLTVT.

J is TRBJ2-5 and V is TRBV9; perhaps TRBD2 as D (6 bases). V lost 2 bases to trimming and J lost 2 bases, with 13 bases between them. The CDR3 consists of 15 residues. Germline lookup yields CDR1 SGDLS and CDR2 YYNGEE. The CDR3 DNA follows: TGTGCCAGCAGCGTCGCCGGGACTTTACAAGAGACCCAGTACTTC. It is translated as CASSVAGTLQETQYF.

This chain connects TRBV19 to TRBJ1-2; D is possibly TRBD1 (5 bases). Germline V gene lookup returns CDR1 LNHDA and CDR2 SQIVND (reference sequence). The CDR3 contains 13 residues. The V end lost 2 bases, the J end lost 8 bases, and 12 bases lay between the germline ends. The CDR3 loop reads CASSIHLGGGYTF. CDR3 sequence (DNA): TGTGCCAGTAGTATACACCTCGGGGGAGGCTACACCTTC. Full variable domain (remainder filled in from reference TRBV19 and TRBJ1-2): DGGITQSPKYLFRKEGQNVTLSCEQNLNHDAMYWYRQDPGQGLRLIYYSQIVNDFQKGDIAEGYSVSREKKESFPLTVTSAQKNPTAFYLCASSIHLGGGYTFGSGTRLTVV.

The J gene is TRBJ1-2, the V gene TRBV11-2; D is perhaps TRBD1 (5 bases). CDR1 and CDR2 from the germline V gene are SGHAT and FQNNGV. Trimming stripped 1 base from V and 4 bases from J, with 10 bases between. The CDR3 runs to 14 residues. The CDR3 coding sequence is TGTGCCAGCAGCTTAGGGGGACTTGGCTATGGCTACACCTTC. This sequence encodes CASSLGGLGYGYTF.

This clone appeared a single time. The CDR3 sequence: CASSPHAGSWTGELFF. CDR3 DNA sequence: TGTGCCAGCAGCCCGCACGCCGGGAGCTGGACCGGGGAGCTGTTTTTT. The chain links TRBV7-8 to TRBJ2-2; TRBD2 is a possible D gene (6 bases). V gave up 5 bases and J gave up 5 bases, with 18 bases separating them. Germline V gene lookup returns CDR1 SGHVS and CDR2 FQNEAQ. CDR3 length equals 16 residues.

The chain is built from TRBV5-1 and TRBJ2-6; no reliable D call. Germline V gene lookup returns CDR1 SGHRS and CDR2 YFSETQ. The CDR3 contains 18 residues. V lost 0 bases to trimming and J lost 0 bases, with 13 bases between them. CDR3 sequence: CASSLEMGYNSGANVLTF. Written as DNA, the CDR3 is TGCGCCAGCAGCTTGGAAATGGGGTACAACTCTGGGGCCAACGTCCTGACTTTC.

The gene calls are TRBV25-1 and TRBJ1-5; unclear D gene. Germline loops: CDR1 MGHDK, CDR2 SYGVNS. This CDR3 region has 13 residues. Trimming took 5 bases from V and 4 from J, leaving 9 bases between them. CDR3 bases: TGTGCCAGCAGTAGAACAGTTAATCAGCCCCAGCATTTT. Translating it yields CASSRTVNQPQHF.

The chain has TRBV30 and TRBJ2-5; TRBD1 is a possible D gene (5 bases). Germline-derived CDR1 and CDR2 are GTSNPN and SVGIG (reference sequence). This CDR3 is built from 12 residues. V lost 5 bases to trimming and J lost 8 bases, with 15 bases between them. The CDR3 DNA reads TGTGCCTGGGCCGCCCCAGGGATAACCCAGTACTTC. Translation: CAWAAPGITQYF.